Below, one T cell receptor (beta chain) is given with its context. The data belong to a study of cytomegalovirus exposure and HLA in healthy donors. Germline V lookup: CDR1 SGHDT, CDR2 YYEEEE. V shed 5 bases and J shed 4 bases, with 15 bases lying between them. There are 14 residues in the CDR3. The PCR made use of 60 Vbeta and 13 Jbeta primers. TCRdb keeps only in-frame clones here, not all; method: immunoSEQ multiplex PCR. The data contain some 190,000 clones, 8.5% to 10% of them singletons. The chain couples TRBV5-6 to TRBJ1-2; D is perhaps TRBD1 (5 bases). The sequencing input was PBMCs. The clonotype comes from a woman aged 25 to 39 in good health and CMV-seropositive. This chain's CDR3 is CASRGEILSYGYTF. DNA of the CDR3: TGTGCCAGCAGAGGGGAAATCCTTTCCTATGGCTACACCTTC. Filled out from reference TRBV5-6 and TRBJ1-2, the complete variable domain reads DAGVTQSPTHLIKTRGQQVTLRCSPKSGHDTVSWYQQALGQGPQFIFQYYEEEERQRGNFPDRFSGHQFPNYSSELNVNALLLGDSALYLCASRGEILSYGYTFGSGTRLTVV.